This T cell receptor (beta chain) came from a study of blood T cell repertoires in COVID-19. The V end was cut by 7 bases, the J end by 0 bases, with 18 bases between. From germline, CDR1 is MNHNY and CDR2 SVGAGI (reference sequence). CDR3 length: 16 amino acids. Method: immunoSEQ multiplex PCR; TCRdb's copy keeps in-frame clones and lacks some. The table lists under 300,000 clones, around 81% of them singletons. Specimen: peripheral blood. This receptor was identified in a woman in her sixties or seventies with active or convalescent COVID-19. The chain joins TRBV6-6 to TRBJ1-1; D is unclear. The CDR3 nucleotides read TGTGCCAGCACCAAACCGTCGGGGTACTTGAACACTGAAGCTTTCTTT. Amino acid sequence: CASTKPSGYLNTEAFF.